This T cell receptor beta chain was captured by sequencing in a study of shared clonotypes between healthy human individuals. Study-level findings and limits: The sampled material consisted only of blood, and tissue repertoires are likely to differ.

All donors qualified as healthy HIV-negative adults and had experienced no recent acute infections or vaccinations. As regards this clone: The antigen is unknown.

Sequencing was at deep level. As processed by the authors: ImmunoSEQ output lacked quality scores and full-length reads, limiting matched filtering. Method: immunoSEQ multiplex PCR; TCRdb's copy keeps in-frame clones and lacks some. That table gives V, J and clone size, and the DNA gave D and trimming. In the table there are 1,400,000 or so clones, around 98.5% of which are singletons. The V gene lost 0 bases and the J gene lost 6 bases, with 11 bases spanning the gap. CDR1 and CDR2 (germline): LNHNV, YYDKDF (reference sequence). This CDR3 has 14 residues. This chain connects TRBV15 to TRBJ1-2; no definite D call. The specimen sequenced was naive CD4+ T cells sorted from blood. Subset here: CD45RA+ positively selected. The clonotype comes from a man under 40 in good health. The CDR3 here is CATSRDSGSDGYTF. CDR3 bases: TGTGCCACCAGCAGAGATTCCGGATCTGATGGCTACACCTTC.